One sample yielded the 19 T cell receptor beta chains listed below, sequenced in a study of blood T cell repertoires in COVID-19. Data came from immunoSEQ multiplex PCR; TCRdb stores just in-frame clones and leaves some out. The sample consists of about 89,000 clones, 80% of them appearing once. Input material: peripheral blood. The receptor source for this set is a woman aged 80 or over with acute or convalescent COVID-19.

The chain employs TRBV10-3 and TRBJ2-3; D call uncertain. This CDR3 has 11 amino acids. Trimming removed 4 bases at V and 4 bases at J, with 3 bases between. Germline V gives CDR1 ENHRY, CDR2 SYGVKD. The CDR3 bases are TGTGCCATCAGTGTATCAGATACGCAGTATTTT. The encoded protein is CAISVSDTQYF.

Worth noting for this clone: A read error may explain this, as a much larger clone is one base away. The identical CDR3 is also encoded by other nucleotide sequences in the sample. The genes are TRBV6-4 and TRBJ2-2; tentatively, D is TRBD2 (5 bases). Trimming removed 5 bases at V and 6 bases at J, with 13 bases between. The CDR3 length is 14 residues. Germline V CDR1 and CDR2: MRHNA, SNTAGT. The CDR3 reads CASSSSGSAGELFF. For the CDR3, the DNA is TGTGCCAGCAGTTCTAGTGGGAGCGCCGGGGAGCTGTTTTTT.

The chain carries TRBV6-5 and TRBJ1-1; TRBD1 matches at 7 bases. The J segment lost 5 bases and the V segment lost 2 bases, leaving 5 bases of the junction unmatched. Per germline, CDR1 MNHEY and CDR2 SVGAGI. The CDR3 is made up of 14 amino acids. The CDR3 nucleotides are TGTGCCAGCAGTTACCGGGCAGGGGGGACTGAAGCTTTCTTT. Protein: CASSYRAGGTEAFF.

V gene TRBV6-6 combines with J gene TRBJ2-5; 8 nucleotides match TRBD2. CDR1 is MNHNY, CDR2 SVGAGI, per germline (reference sequence). The CDR3 runs to 16 residues. V shed 3 bases, J shed 3 bases, and the junction held 9 bases outside the gene matches. The CDR3 loop reads CASSYGSARGEETQYF. DNA for the CDR3: TGTGCCAGCAGTTATGGTAGCGCGCGGGGGGAAGAGACCCAGTACTTC.

J is TRBJ2-1 and V is TRBV5-5; maybe TRBD1 (5 bases). The germline gives CDR1 SGHKS, CDR2 YYEKEE (reference sequence). V lost 2 bases and J lost 4, with 7 bases in between. CDR3 length: 13 residues. The CDR3 bases are TGTGCCAGCAGCTTTGCAGGGTACAATGAGCAGTTCTTC. This gives the protein CASSFAGYNEQFF.

This sequence joins TRBV4-1 and TRBJ2-1, with 8 bases aligning to TRBD2. This CDR3 comprises 14 residues. CDR1 and CDR2 (germline): MGHRA, YSYEKL. V gave up 4 bases and J gave up 5 bases; unmatched junction bases: 4. The CDR3 sequence: CASSRGGSNNEQFF. The CDR3 DNA reads as TGCGCCAGCAGCCGCGGGGGGTCAAACAATGAGCAGTTCTTC.

The gene calls are TRBV19 and TRBJ1-5; D uncertain. Germline V lookup: CDR1 LNHDA, CDR2 SQIVND (reference sequence). V was trimmed by 5 bases and J by 6 bases, leaving 11 bases between them. CDR3 length: 13 residues. The CDR3 reads CASSDTAGQPQHF. Written as DNA, the CDR3 is TGTGCCAGTAGTGACACGGCGGGTCAGCCCCAGCATTTT.

The gene calls are TRBV19 and TRBJ2-3, with D perhaps TRBD2 (6 bases). Germline CDR1 reads LNHDA; CDR2 reads SQIVND (reference sequence). The CDR3 extends over 13 amino acids. The ends were cut back, 3 bases at V and 6 bases at J, with 10 bases in the middle. The CDR3 DNA reads TGTGCCAGTAGTATTGGGGGGTACGATACGCAGTATTTT. Translation: CASSIGGYDTQYF. The complete variable domain, with remaining parts taken from reference TRBV19 and TRBJ2-3, reads DGGITQSPKYLFRKEGQNVTLSCEQNLNHDAMYWYRQDPGQGLRLIYYSQIVNDFQKGDIAEGYSVSREKKESFPLTVTSAQKNPTAFYLCASSIGGYDTQYFGPGTRLTVL.

A few counts support this clone. V usage is TRBV7-6 and J usage is TRBJ1-1, with D possibly matching TRBD1 (6 bases). V shed 4 bases and J shed 3 bases, with 9 bases lying between them. The CDR3 sequence is 13 residues long. Germline V gene data show CDR1 as SGHVS and CDR2 as FNYEAQ. The CDR3 region has the DNA TGTGCCAGCAGCTCGCAGGGGTACACTGAAGCTTTCTTT. Its protein is CASSSQGYTEAFF.

The chain carries TRBV18 and TRBJ2-3; the match to TRBD2 covers 8 bases. Germline V gene data show CDR1 as KGHSH and CDR2 as LQKENI. This CDR3 contains 16 residues. With V trimmed by 1 base and J by 8 bases, 11 bases remained unmatched. CDR3 bases: TGTGCCAGCTCACCACTACTAGCGGAACTCCCCGGTACGCAGTATTTT. Amino acids: CASSPLLAELPGTQYF.

The chain recombines TRBV5-1 with TRBJ2-2, with 10 bases that match TRBD2. The germline V gene has CDR1 SGHRS and CDR2 YFSETQ. CDR3 size: 16 residues. V lost 2 bases, J lost 0 bases, and 1 base stayed unmatched. The CDR3, as DNA: TGCGCCAGCAGCTTACTAGCGGGGACGAACACCGGGGAGCTGTTTTTT. Amino acid sequence: CASSLLAGTNTGELFF.

This CDR3 is CASSPTTSGGLAGSEQFF. As DNA, the CDR3 is TGTGCCAGCTCACCGACGACGTCGGGAGGACTAGCGGGGAGTGAGCAGTTCTTC. The chain couples TRBV18 to TRBJ2-1, with TRBD2 matching 12 bases. The V gene end was trimmed by 3 bases and the J gene end by 9 bases; junction bases not matched to a gene: 15. This CDR3 region has 18 residues. Germline V lookup: CDR1 KGHSH, CDR2 LQKENI.

The CDR3 DNA reads as TGTGCCAGCAGCTCCCGGAGGGGCTCCTACAATGAGCAGTTCTTC. Translation: CASSSRRGSYNEQFF. The genes are TRBV7-6 and TRBJ2-1; a possible D gene is TRBD2 (6 bases). This CDR3 region has 15 residues. The V end was cut by 4 bases, the J end by 0 bases, with 10 bases between. Germline V gene lookup returns CDR1 SGHVS and CDR2 FNYEAQ.

The V gene is TRBV10-3, the J gene TRBJ1-4; TRBD1 is a possible D gene (6 bases). V was pared by 6 bases and J by 0 bases, with 8 bases between. The CDR3 is 14 amino acids. Germline CDR1 ENHRY, CDR2 SYGVKD. The CDR3, as DNA: TGTGCCATCAGCACAGGGACAACTAATGAAAAACTGTTTTTT. It yields the protein CAISTGTTNEKLFF.

The genes are TRBV7-2 and TRBJ1-4; D is possibly TRBD1 (5 bases). Germline CDR1 and CDR2: SGHTA and FQGNSA. Trimming took 4 bases from V and 4 from J, leaving 7 bases between them. The length of the CDR3 is 13 residues. CDR3 in DNA: TGTGCCAGCAGCTATCAGGGTAATGAAAAACTGTTTTTT. Residues: CASSYQGNEKLFF.

V is TRBV7-2 and J is TRBJ2-2, with TRBD2 matching over 7 bases. Trimming removed 5 bases from V and 2 bases from J; junction bases left unmatched: 2. The CDR3 is made up of 14 amino acids. The germline gives CDR1 SGHTA, CDR2 FQGNSA. The CDR3 here is CASSRDYNTGELFF. The DNA of the CDR3 is TGTGCCAGCAGCCGGGACTACAACACCGGGGAGCTGTTTTTT.

The chain links TRBV9 to TRBJ1-2; 11 positions agree with TRBD1. In germline, CDR1 is SGDLS, CDR2 YYNGEE. V lost 0 bases and J lost 3; bases outside the gene matches: 7. The CDR3 contains 17 residues. Written as DNA, the CDR3 is TGTGCCAGCAGCGTAGACCTAGGGACAGGGGGGGACTATGGCTACACCTTC. It specifies CASSVDLGTGGDYGYTF.

This chain links TRBV27 with TRBJ1-5; 8 nucleotides line up with TRBD1. CDR3 size: 17 residues. V was pared by 7 bases and J by 6 bases, with 17 bases of the junction left unmatched. Germline V CDR1 and CDR2: MNHEY, SMNVEV (reference sequence). DNA of the CDR3: TGTGCCAGCAAATCGGGACAGGCCACCAGAGACGCTCAGCCCCAGCATTTT. It yields the protein CASKSGQATRDAQPQHF.

The J gene is TRBJ2-1, the V gene TRBV24-1, with D possibly being TRBD1 (6 bases). This CDR3 has 13 amino acids. Germline CDR1 is KGHDR and CDR2 is SFDVKD. Trimming stripped 4 bases from V and 8 bases from J, with 11 bases between. The CDR3 DNA is TGTGCCACCAGTGACGCTACAGGGTATGAGCAGTTCTTC. As protein: CATSDATGYEQFF.